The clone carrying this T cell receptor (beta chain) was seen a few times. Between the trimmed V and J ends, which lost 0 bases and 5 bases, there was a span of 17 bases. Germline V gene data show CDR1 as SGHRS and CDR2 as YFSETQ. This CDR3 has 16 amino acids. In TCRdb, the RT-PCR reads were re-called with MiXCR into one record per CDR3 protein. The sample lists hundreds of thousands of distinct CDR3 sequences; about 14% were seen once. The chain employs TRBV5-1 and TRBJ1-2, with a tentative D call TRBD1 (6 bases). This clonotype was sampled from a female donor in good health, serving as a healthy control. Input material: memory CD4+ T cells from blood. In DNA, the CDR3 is TGCGCCAGCAGCTTGGATGGGACACCGGCCGGGTATGGCTACACCTTC. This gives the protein CASSLDGTPAGYGYTF.